This TCR beta chain was identified in a study of blood T cells in healthy people across ages. There are a few counts of this clonotype. The antigen is not known. It was roughly 10 milliliters of peripheral blood that were drawn from each donor. Trimming at V came to 5 bases and at J to 6 bases, leaving 9 bases not matched to a gene. The CDR3 consists of 15 residues. Germline values: CDR1 MNHEY, CDR2 SVGAGI. Study outcomes and limitations: Versus aged donors, long-lived donors had higher diversity and more naive CD4+ cells.

Primers used in a second PCR of about 6 to 11 cycles were a sample-barcoded 5' primer and a J-beta primer mix. Sequencing of every sample gave 2.5 million or more CDR3-containing paired-end reads. TCRdb analysed the 5' RACE reads with MiXCR anew, one entry per CDR3 protein. The sample consists of roughly 700,000 distinct CDR3 sequences, around a quarter of them appearing once. A further study also used this sample, focusing on T cells of mothers and their children. That paper notes: Slightly, though not significantly, more overlap was seen in related than in unrelated mother-child pairs.

The V call is TRBV6-5, the J call TRBJ2-3; 9 bases match TRBD1. The sequence was obtained from a boy aged 5 to 17 in good health. Sequencing was done on a sample of blood. The CDR3 sequence is CASSNRDREGDTQYF. The CDR3 bases are TGTGCCAGCAGTAACCGGGACAGGGAGGGGGATACGCAGTATTTT.